This T cell receptor beta chain stems from a study of siplizumab effects on memory and regulatory T cells. Assay: immunoSEQ multiplex PCR; the TCRdb copy retains only in-frame clones and omits some. The sample lists fewer than 120,000 clones, more than 90% occurring once. CDR1 is MNHNS and CDR2 is SASEGT in the germline V gene. The CDR3 covers 13 residues. V was pared by 6 bases and J by 2 bases, with 10 bases between. The receptor comes from a human donor in good health. V usage is TRBV6-1 and J usage is TRBJ1-1; D possibly corresponds to TRBD1 (5 bases). The material sequenced was CD4+ T cells sorted from blood. CDR3 nucleotides: TGTGCCAGCAGCCTAGACAGAAACACTGAAGCTTTCTTT. This translates into CASSLDRNTEAFF.